This entry describes one T cell receptor beta chain. Its antigen is not identified. The data were obtained in a study of cytomegalovirus exposure and HLA in healthy donors. Broader study findings: TCR beta chain V- and J-gene trimming was linked, in a later analysis, to a missense variant in DCLRE1C.

PCR used 60 Vbeta primers and 13 Jbeta primers. Assay: immunoSEQ multiplex PCR; the TCRdb copy retains only in-frame clones and omits some. The profile covers about 200,000 clones, with 70% to 90% appearing a single time and 0.25% to 0.4% taken by the ten largest. Germline CDR1 and CDR2: SGDLS and YYNGEE. V shed 3 bases and J shed 0 bases, with 21 bases lying between them. This CDR3 spans 18 amino acids. The chain joins TRBV9 to TRBJ1-1, with D possibly matching TRBD1 (5 bases). Sequencing was performed on PBMCs. This clonotype was sampled from a woman in her thirties in good health and CMV-seronegative. The DNA of the CDR3 is TGTGCCAGCAGCGCAGAGACAAAGGGACTTATCATGAACACTGAAGCTTTCTTT. This codes for CASSAETKGLIMNTEAFF.